This T cell receptor beta chain was sequenced for a study of CDR3 diversity in severe acne. Germline CDR1 and CDR2: ENHRY and SYGVKD. CDR3 size: 17 residues. In regard to this clonotype: At one of its ends the junction is not consistent with the germline gene, which may arise from a read error.

TCRdb analysed the PCR reads with MiXCR anew, one entry per CDR3 protein. The sample comprises approximately 79,000 distinct CDR3 sequences, 45% to 55% of which are singletons, and over 9% rests with the top ten. The chain is built from TRBV10-3 and TRBJ2-1; TRBD2 aligns across 7 bases. This TCR was recovered from a male donor in good health, serving as a control. Sequenced material: blood. CDR3 residues: CAISGSSRGRVDNEQFF. The CDR3 DNA reads TGCGCCATCAGTGGGTCATCACGCGGGAGAGTCGACAATGAGCAGTTCTTC.